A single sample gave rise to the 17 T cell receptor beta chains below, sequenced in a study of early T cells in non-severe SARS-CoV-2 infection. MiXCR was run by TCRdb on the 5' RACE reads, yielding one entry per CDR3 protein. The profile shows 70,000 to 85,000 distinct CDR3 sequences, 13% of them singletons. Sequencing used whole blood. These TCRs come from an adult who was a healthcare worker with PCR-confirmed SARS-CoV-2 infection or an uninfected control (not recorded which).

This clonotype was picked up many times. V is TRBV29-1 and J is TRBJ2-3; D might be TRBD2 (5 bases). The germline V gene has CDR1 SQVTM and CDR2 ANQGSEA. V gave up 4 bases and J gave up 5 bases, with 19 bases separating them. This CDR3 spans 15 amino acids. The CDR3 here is CSVGSGYRRGDTQYF. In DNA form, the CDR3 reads TGCAGCGTTGGCAGCGGCTACCGAAGAGGAGATACGCAGTATTTT.

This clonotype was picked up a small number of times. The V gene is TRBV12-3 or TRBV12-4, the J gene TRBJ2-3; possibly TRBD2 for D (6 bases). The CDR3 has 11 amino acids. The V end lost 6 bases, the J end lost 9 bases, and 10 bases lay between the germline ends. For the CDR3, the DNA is TGTGCCAGCAGGCTGGGGGGAACGCAGTATTTT. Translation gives CASRLGGTQYF.

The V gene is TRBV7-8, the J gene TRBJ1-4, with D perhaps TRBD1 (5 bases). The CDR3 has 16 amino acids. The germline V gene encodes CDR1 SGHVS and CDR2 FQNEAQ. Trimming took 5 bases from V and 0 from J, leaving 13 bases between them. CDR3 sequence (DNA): TGTGCCAGCAGCCCGTTGACAGACGCAACTAATGAAAAACTGTTTTTT. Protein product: CASSPLTDATNEKLFF.

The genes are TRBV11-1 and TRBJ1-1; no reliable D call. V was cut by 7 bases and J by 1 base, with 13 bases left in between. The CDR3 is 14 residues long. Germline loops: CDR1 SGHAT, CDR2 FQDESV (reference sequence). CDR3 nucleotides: TGTGCCAGCACGCCAAGAGGGAGGAACACTGAAGCTTTCTTT. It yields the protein CASTPRGRNTEAFF.

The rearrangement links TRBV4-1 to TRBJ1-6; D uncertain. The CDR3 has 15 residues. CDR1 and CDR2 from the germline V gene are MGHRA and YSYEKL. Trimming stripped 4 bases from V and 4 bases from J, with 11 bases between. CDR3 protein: CASSPGAGYNSPLHF. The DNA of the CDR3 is TGCGCCAGCAGCCCCGGCGCCGGGTATAATTCACCCCTCCACTTT.

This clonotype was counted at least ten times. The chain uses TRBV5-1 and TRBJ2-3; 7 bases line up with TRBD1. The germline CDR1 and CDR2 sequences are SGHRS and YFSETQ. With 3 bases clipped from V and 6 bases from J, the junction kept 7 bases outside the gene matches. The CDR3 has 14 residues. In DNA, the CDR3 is TGCGCCAGCAGCTCCCTATCGACAGGGGATACGCAGTATTTT. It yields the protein CASSSLSTGDTQYF.

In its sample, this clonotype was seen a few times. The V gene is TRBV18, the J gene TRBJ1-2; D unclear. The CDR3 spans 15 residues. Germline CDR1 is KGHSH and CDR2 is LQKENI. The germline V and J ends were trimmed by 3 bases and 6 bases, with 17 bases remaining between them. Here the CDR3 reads CASSPVLLGMDGYTF. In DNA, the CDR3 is TGTGCCAGCTCACCGGTCCTCTTGGGGATGGATGGCTACACCTTC. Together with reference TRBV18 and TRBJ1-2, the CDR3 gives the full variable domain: NAGVMQNPRHLVRRRGQEARLRCSPMKGHSHVYWYRQLPEEGLKFMVYLQKENIIDESGMPKERFSAEFPKEGPSILRIQQVVRGDSAAYFCASSPVLLGMDGYTFGSGTRLTVV.

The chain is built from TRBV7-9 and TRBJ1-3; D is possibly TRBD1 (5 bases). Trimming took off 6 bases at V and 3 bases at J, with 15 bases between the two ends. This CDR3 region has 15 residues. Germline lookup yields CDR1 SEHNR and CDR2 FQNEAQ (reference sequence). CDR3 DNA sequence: TGTGCCAGCAGTCCCCTCCGGGACGGTGGAAACACCATATATTTT. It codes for CASSPLRDGGNTIYF.

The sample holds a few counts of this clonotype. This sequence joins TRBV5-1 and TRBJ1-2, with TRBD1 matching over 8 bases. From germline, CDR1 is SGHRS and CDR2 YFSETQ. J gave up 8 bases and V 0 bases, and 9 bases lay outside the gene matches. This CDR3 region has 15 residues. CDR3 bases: TGCGCCAGCAGCTTGGAACCGGAGACAGGGGAAGGCTACACCTTC. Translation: CASSLEPETGEGYTF. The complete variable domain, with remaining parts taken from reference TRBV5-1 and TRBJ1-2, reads KAGVTQTPRYLIKTRGQQVTLSCSPISGHRSVSWYQQTPGQGLQFLFEYFSETQRNKGNFPGRFSGRQFSNSRSEMNVSTLELGDSALYLCASSLEPETGEGYTFGSGTRLTVV.

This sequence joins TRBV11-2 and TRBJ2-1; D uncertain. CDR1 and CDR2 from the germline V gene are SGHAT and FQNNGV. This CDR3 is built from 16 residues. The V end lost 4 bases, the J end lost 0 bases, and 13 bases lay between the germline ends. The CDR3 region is CASSSQLGSSYNEQFF. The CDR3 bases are TGTGCCAGCAGCTCCCAATTGGGAAGCTCCTACAATGAGCAGTTCTTC.

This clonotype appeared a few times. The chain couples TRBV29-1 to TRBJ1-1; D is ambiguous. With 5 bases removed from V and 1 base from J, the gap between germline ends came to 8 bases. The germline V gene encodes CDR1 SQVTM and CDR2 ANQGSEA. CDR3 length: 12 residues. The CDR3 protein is CSVTAPNTEAFF. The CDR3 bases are TGCAGCGTTACAGCGCCGAACACTGAAGCTTTCTTT.

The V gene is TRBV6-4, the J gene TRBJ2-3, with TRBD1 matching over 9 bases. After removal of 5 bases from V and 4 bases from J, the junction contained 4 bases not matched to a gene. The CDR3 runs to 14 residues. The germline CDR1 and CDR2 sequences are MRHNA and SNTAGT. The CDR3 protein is CASSPDRGSDTQYF. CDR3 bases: TGTGCCAGCAGTCCCGACAGGGGGTCAGATACGCAGTATTTT.

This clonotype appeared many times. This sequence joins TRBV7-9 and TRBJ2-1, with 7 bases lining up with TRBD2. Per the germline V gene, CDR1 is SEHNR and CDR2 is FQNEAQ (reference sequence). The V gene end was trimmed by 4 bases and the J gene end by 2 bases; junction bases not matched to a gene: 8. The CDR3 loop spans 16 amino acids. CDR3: CASSSAGRGTYNEQFF. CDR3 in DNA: TGTGCCAGCAGCTCGGCGGGGCGGGGGACCTACAATGAGCAGTTCTTC.

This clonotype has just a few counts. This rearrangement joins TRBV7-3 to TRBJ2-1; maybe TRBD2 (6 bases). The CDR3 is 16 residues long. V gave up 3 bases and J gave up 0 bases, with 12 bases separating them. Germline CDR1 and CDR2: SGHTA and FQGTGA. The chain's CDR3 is CASSFSGGGSYNEQFF. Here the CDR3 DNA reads TGTGCCAGCAGCTTTAGCGGCGGAGGCTCCTACAATGAGCAGTTCTTC. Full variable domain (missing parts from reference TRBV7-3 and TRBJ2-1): GAGVSQTPSNKVTEKGKYVELRCDPISGHTALYWYRQSLGQGPEFLIYFQGTGAADDSGLPNDRFFAVRPEGSVSTLKIQRTERGDSAVYLCASSFSGGGSYNEQFFGPGTRLTVL.

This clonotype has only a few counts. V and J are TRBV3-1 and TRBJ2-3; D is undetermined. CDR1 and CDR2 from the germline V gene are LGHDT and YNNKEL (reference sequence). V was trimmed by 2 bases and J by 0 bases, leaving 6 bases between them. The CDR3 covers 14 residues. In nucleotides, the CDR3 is TGTGCCAGCAGCCAATGGTTAAGCACAGATACGCAGTATTTT. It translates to CASSQWLSTDTQYF.

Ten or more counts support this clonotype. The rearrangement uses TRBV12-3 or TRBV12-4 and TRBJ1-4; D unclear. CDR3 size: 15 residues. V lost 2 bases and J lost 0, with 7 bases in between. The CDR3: CASSLRAATNEKLFF. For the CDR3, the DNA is TGTGCCAGCAGTTTAAGGGCTGCAACTAATGAAAAACTGTTTTTT.

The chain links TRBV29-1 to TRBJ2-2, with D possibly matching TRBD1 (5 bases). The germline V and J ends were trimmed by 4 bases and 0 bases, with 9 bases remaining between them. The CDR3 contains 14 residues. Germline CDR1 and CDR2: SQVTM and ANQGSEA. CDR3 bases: TGCAGCGTTGCAAGGGGCGCGAACACCGGGGAGCTGTTTTTT. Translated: CSVARGANTGELFF.